This T cell receptor beta chain was captured in a study of T cell responses to AZD1222 COVID-19 vaccine. Study observations and caveats: Only a handful of AZD1222 recipients were seropositive at baseline. Nearly half of the spike-specific TCRs reportedly recognize variant regions that carry no mutations. Females outnumbered males among donors, who were mostly white British; clonal diversity was possibly underestimated.

Libraries were prepared by immunoSEQ multiplex PCR; TCRdb keeps only in-frame clonotypes and omits some of them. The sample consists of some 170,000 clones, over 80% of them appearing once. On this clone itself: Its specificity is not known.

CDR3 length: 14 amino acids. Germline CDR1 reads SGHTA; CDR2 reads FQGNSA. After removal of 4 bases from V and 4 bases from J, the junction contained 7 bases not matched to a gene. The receptor was isolated from an adult who received the MenACWY meningococcal vaccine as a control. The material sequenced was peripheral blood, taken 28 days after the second dose of the MenACWY control vaccine. This chain joins TRBV7-2 and TRBJ2-7; 7 bases are a match to TRBD1. The CDR3 nucleotides are TGTGCCAGCAGCTCCTTTGACAGGGTATACGAGCAGTACTTC. This codes for CASSSFDRVYEQYF.